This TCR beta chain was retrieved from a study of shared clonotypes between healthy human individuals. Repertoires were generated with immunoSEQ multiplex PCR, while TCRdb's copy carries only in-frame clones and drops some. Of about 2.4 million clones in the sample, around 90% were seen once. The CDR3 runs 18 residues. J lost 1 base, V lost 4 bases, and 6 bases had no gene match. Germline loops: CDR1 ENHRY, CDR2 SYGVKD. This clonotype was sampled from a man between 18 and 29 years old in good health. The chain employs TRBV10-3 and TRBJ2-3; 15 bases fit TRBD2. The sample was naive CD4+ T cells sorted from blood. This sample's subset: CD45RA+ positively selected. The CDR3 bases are TGTGCCATCAGTGGGACTAGCGGGGGGGGAATGGGCACAGATACGCAGTATTTT. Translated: CAISGTSGGGMGTDTQYF.